These 25 T cell receptor beta chains were all obtained from the same sample, sequenced in a study of Ad26.COV2.S vaccination and SARS-CoV-2 variants. Sample treatment: around 19 received Ad26.COV2.S at low or high dose, single or two shots; several received placebo; per-sample allocation not given. Following the first vaccine or placebo injection, samples were taken on day 63. Using immunoSEQ multiplex PCR, the repertoire was profiled, and TCRdb retains in-frame clones only, with some absent. The sample shows roughly 400,000 clones, around 91% of them seen only once. The sample here was peripheral blood, taken in a trial of Ad26.COV2.S vaccine versus placebo. The receptors shown here come from a person between 18 and 65 years old who received the Ad26.COV2.S COVID-19 vaccine or a placebo.

CDR3 DNA: TGTGCCAGCAGTCTCCGCGAGAACTACGAGCAGTACTTC. This translates into CASSLRENYEQYF. The V call is TRBV6-5, the J call TRBJ2-7, with D uncertain. The germline gives CDR1 MNHEY, CDR2 SVGAGI. The V and J ends lost 5 bases and 3 bases respectively, with 11 bases between them. The CDR3 totals 13 residues.

This rearrangement joins TRBV6-2 or TRBV6-3 to TRBJ2-1; TRBD1 matches 8 bases. CDR3 length: 20 residues. Germline-derived CDR1 and CDR2 are MNHEY and SVGEGT. Germline trimming cut 6 bases from V and 1 base from J; bases unmatched to any gene: 20. CDR3 sequence (DNA): TGTGCCAGCAGCGAACCTAGAACCTTCAGGGGGCGCGTATCCTACAATGAGCAGTTCTTC. Translating gives CASSEPRTFRGRVSYNEQFF.

The rearrangement joins TRBV6-6 to TRBJ2-5; D tentatively fits TRBD1 or TRBD2 (5 bases each). V lost 6 bases to trimming and J lost 5 bases, with 7 bases between them. Germline CDR1 is MNHNY and CDR2 is SVGAGI (reference sequence). The CDR3 contains 11 residues. CDR3 nucleotide sequence: TGTGCCAGCAGGGGACGGGAGACCCAGTACTTC. Its translation is CASRGRETQYF.

The V gene is TRBV21-1, the J gene TRBJ1-1. TRBV21-1 is a documented pseudogene. The CDR3 consists of 17 residues. The CDR3 loop is CASSKARSGVGRTEAFF. CDR3 coding DNA: TGTGCCAGCAGCAAAGCGAGGTCGGGGGTGGGTCGCACTGAAGCTTTCTTT.

V is TRBV19 and J is TRBJ2-7; 8 bases map to TRBD2. The CDR3 runs to 13 residues. The germline CDR1 and CDR2 sequences are LNHDA and SQIVND (reference sequence). J lost 5 bases, V lost 8 bases, and 8 bases had no gene match. In DNA form, the CDR3 reads TGTGCCAGTGGCCGGGGGGGCTTGAACGAGCAGTACTTC. As protein: CASGRGGLNEQYF.

The chain employs TRBV4-2 and TRBJ2-5, with D maybe TRBD1 (5 bases). The CDR3 contains 16 residues. With 1 base removed from V and 5 bases from J, the gap between germline ends came to 17 bases. CDR1 LGHNA and CDR2 YNFKEQ come from the germline V gene. The CDR3 coding sequence is TGTGCCAGCAGCCAAGGGCGTCAGACAGAGACGGAGACCCAGTACTTC. Protein product: CASSQGRQTETETQYF.

The chain links TRBV6-1 to TRBJ1-5; D unclear. This CDR3 contains 14 residues. Germline CDR1 is MNHNS and CDR2 is SASEGT. Trimming took 2 bases from V and 2 from J, leaving 7 bases between them. DNA of the CDR3: TGTGCCAGCAGTGAAATCCCCCGCAATCAGCCCCAGCATTTT. Protein: CASSEIPRNQPQHF.

The chain employs TRBV7-2 and TRBJ2-1; perhaps TRBD2 as D (6 bases). The CDR3 consists of 17 residues. The germline gives CDR1 SGHTA, CDR2 FQGNSA. Trimming took off 0 bases at V and 6 bases at J, with 18 bases between the two ends. The chain's CDR3 is CASSLARDWGRGNEQFF. The CDR3 DNA follows: TGTGCCAGCAGCTTAGCTCGGGACTGGGGTCGAGGCAATGAGCAGTTCTTC.

CDR3 coding DNA: TGTGCCAGCAGTTACCTCGCGGGGAACAAAAACATTCAGTACTTC. Translation gives CASSYLAGNKNIQYF. The chain recombines TRBV6-6 with TRBJ2-4; D might be TRBD2 (6 bases). Germline V CDR1 and CDR2: MNHNY, SVGAGI (reference sequence). V dropped 2 bases and J dropped 3 bases, with 11 bases sitting between them. The CDR3 extends over 15 amino acids.

The V and J genes are TRBV3-1 (or the pseudogene TRBV3-2) and TRBJ2-7, with D maybe TRBD1 (5 bases). Germline lookup yields CDR1 LGHDT and CDR2 YNNKEL (reference sequence). The ends were cut back, 3 bases at V and 6 bases at J, with 12 bases in the middle. The CDR3 loop spans 13 amino acids. The CDR3 region is CASSQGREGEQYF. CDR3 nucleotides: TGTGCCAGCAGCCAGGGCAGGGAAGGCGAGCAGTACTTC.

The rearrangement joins TRBV6-5 to TRBJ2-5; TRBD1 matches at 9 bases. CDR1 MNHEY and CDR2 SVGAGI come from the germline V gene. After removal of 7 bases from V and 4 bases from J, the junction contained 7 bases not matched to a gene. CDR3 length: 14 residues. The CDR3 spells CASTRQDRGETQYF. CDR3 in DNA: TGTGCCAGCACCCGGCAGGACAGGGGAGAGACCCAGTACTTC.

The genes are TRBV6-2 or TRBV6-3 and TRBJ1-5; TRBD1 matches 7 bases. The CDR3 covers 15 residues. Germline CDR1 reads MNHEY; CDR2 reads SVGEGT. Unmatched junction bases numbered 1, after V lost 1 base and J lost 1 base. In nucleotides, the CDR3 is TGTGCCAGCAGTTACTGGGGACAGAGCAATCAGCCCCAGCATTTT. It is translated as CASSYWGQSNQPQHF.

J is TRBJ2-3 and V is TRBV6-5; 9 nucleotides agree with TRBD1. Germline CDR1 reads MNHEY; CDR2 reads SVGAGI. This CDR3 region has 15 residues. J lost 8 bases, V lost 0 bases, and 6 bases had no gene match. CDR3 coding DNA: TGTGCCAGCAGTTACTCGGGACAGGGAAGTAGTACGCAGTATTTT. Its translation is CASSYSGQGSSTQYF.

The J gene is TRBJ1-1, the V gene TRBV11-3; D is unclear. With 4 bases removed from V and 0 bases from J, the gap between germline ends came to 6 bases. CDR1 is SGHNT, CDR2 YENEEA, per germline. The CDR3 has 13 residues. CDR3 coding DNA: TGTGCCAGCAGCTCGGGCCTGAACACTGAAGCTTTCTTT. Its translation is CASSSGLNTEAFF.

This chain links TRBV20-1 with TRBJ2-3; TRBD2 matches 14 bases. In germline, CDR1 is DFQATT, CDR2 SNEGSKA (reference sequence). CDR3 length equals 16 residues. Unmatched junction bases numbered 6, after V lost 3 bases and J lost 4 bases. CDR3 amino acids: CSASRGTSGSADTQYF. The CDR3 nucleotides read TGCAGTGCTAGTAGGGGGACTAGCGGGAGTGCAGATACGCAGTATTTT.

This clone was seen once. This chain uses TRBV9 with TRBJ2-2; 9 bases map to TRBD1. V was pared by 1 base and J by 6 bases, with 4 bases of the junction left unmatched. Looked up from germline, CDR1 is SGDLS and CDR2 is YYNGEE. The CDR3 sequence is 15 residues long. The CDR3 region is CASSVTGGSAGELFF. CDR3 bases: TGTGCCAGCAGCGTAACAGGGGGCAGCGCCGGGGAGCTGTTTTTT.

The gene calls are TRBV28 and TRBJ1-5, with D maybe TRBD1 (6 bases). From germline, CDR1 is MDHEN and CDR2 SYDVKM. The CDR3 sequence is 15 residues long. V lost 3 bases and J lost 4, with 13 bases in between. CDR3 nucleotides: TGTGCCAGCAGTTTGGTTGGACAGCGAAATCAGCCCCAGCATTTT. Residues: CASSLVGQRNQPQHF.

The rearrangement uses TRBV4-1 and TRBJ1-5, with 8 bases identical to TRBD1. Germline lookup yields CDR1 MGHRA and CDR2 YSYEKL. This CDR3 is 17 amino acids long. Germline trimming cut 4 bases from V and 2 bases from J; bases unmatched to any gene: 10. DNA for the CDR3: TGCGCCAGCAGCCGCGGGGGGCAGGGGGCCGGCAATCAGCCCCAGCATTTT. Translated, it gives CASSRGGQGAGNQPQHF.

This clone was counted between two and nine times. V and J are TRBV7-9 and TRBJ1-1, with a possible D match to TRBD1 (5 bases). CDR1 is SEHNR and CDR2 is FQNEAQ in the germline V gene (reference sequence). CDR3 length: 14 amino acids. Deletions cut 1 base from V and 11 bases from J, with 17 bases between. As DNA, the CDR3 is TGTGCCAGCAGCTTAGAGGGGACCCTTACCCGGGCTTTCTTT. It is translated as CASSLEGTLTRAFF. Supplemented by reference TRBV7-9 and TRBJ1-1, the full variable domain reads DTGVSQNPRHKITKRGQNVTFRCDPISEHNRLYWYRQTLGQGPEFLTYFQNEAQLEKSRLLSDRFSAERPKGSFSTLEIQRTEQGDSAMYLCASSLEGTLTRAFFGQGTRLTVV.

CDR3 protein: CASSLGWGARVNGYTF. DNA for the CDR3: TGTGCCAGCAGTTTAGGATGGGGGGCCAGGGTAAATGGCTACACCTTC. The chain links TRBV28 to TRBJ1-2, with D tentatively TRBD1 (6 bases). The CDR3 totals 16 residues. CDR1 MDHEN and CDR2 SYDVKM come from the germline V gene. Trimming took off 2 bases at V and 6 bases at J, with 19 bases between the two ends.

The genes are TRBV18 and TRBJ1-2; D is unresolved. The CDR3 has 15 amino acids. Trimming left V 3 bases short and J 3 bases short, with 14 bases between. The germline V gene has CDR1 KGHSH and CDR2 LQKENI. The chain's CDR3 is CASSPSSAIDYGYTF. For the CDR3, the DNA is TGTGCCAGCTCACCCTCTTCGGCCATCGACTATGGCTACACCTTC.

V and J are TRBV2 and TRBJ1-4; maybe TRBD1 (5 bases). V lost 2 bases and J 2 bases, leaving 9 bases between the germline ends. Germline V gene data show CDR1 as SNHLY and CDR2 as FYNNEI. The CDR3 is made up of 15 amino acids. CDR3 residues: CASSEFGGTNEKLFF. The DNA for the CDR3 is TGTGCCAGCAGTGAATTTGGGGGGACTAATGAAAAACTGTTTTTT.

V usage is TRBV19 and J usage is TRBJ2-3, with TRBD2 matching over 13 bases. Losses at the gene ends were 5 bases for V and 1 base for J; bases not matched to a gene: 0. This CDR3 is built from 15 residues. CDR1 is LNHDA, CDR2 SQIVND, per germline (reference sequence). DNA for the CDR3: TGTGCCAGTAGTGGGACTAGCGGGGGCACAGATACGCAGTATTTT. Translating it yields CASSGTSGGTDTQYF.

The chain employs TRBV19 and TRBJ2-7; D is possibly TRBD1 (8 bases). Germline V gene sequence: CDR1 LNHDA, CDR2 SQIVND (reference sequence). This CDR3 spans 14 amino acids. Trimming took off 4 bases at V and 6 bases at J, with 16 bases between the two ends. For the CDR3, the DNA is TGTGCCAGTAGTACCACAGGGGGGGCTGGCGAGCAGTACTTC. Translation: CASSTTGGAGEQYF.

This clone was detected a few times. CDR3: CASSLYAEEETQYF. The DNA of the CDR3 is TGTGCCAGCAGCTTATACGCAGAGGAAGAGACCCAGTACTTC. V and J are TRBV7-9 and TRBJ2-5; D unresolved. Trimming stripped 2 bases from V and 3 bases from J, with 10 bases between. Germline V gene sequence: CDR1 SEHNR, CDR2 FQNEAQ (reference sequence). The CDR3 extends over 14 amino acids. The complete variable domain, with remaining parts taken from reference TRBV7-9 and TRBJ2-5, reads DTGVSQNPRHKITKRGQNVTFRCDPISEHNRLYWYRQTLGQGPEFLTYFQNEAQLEKSRLLSDRFSAERPKGSFSTLEIQRTEQGDSAMYLCASSLYAEEETQYFGPGTRLLVL.